Below are 8 T cell receptor beta chains sequenced from a single sample in a study of Ad26.COV2.S vaccination and SARS-CoV-2 variants (dated by TCRdb to 2020 to 2023). The meaning of the sample's treatment or condition label: 15 to 20 received Ad26.COV2.S at low or high dose, single or two shots; several received placebo; per-sample allocation not given. For vaccine and placebo recipients, the sequenced repertoires came from samples collected on day 63 after the first injection. Receptor libraries were prepared by the immunoSEQ multiplex PCR assay. Drawn from immuneACCESS, this table holds only the in-frame rearrangements with V and J called that TCRdb kept. Clones are partly lost; checked studies trace under half to an unresolved V gene and leave the rest unexplained. The sample profile shows 440,000 or so clones; about 90% of them were found once. The leading ten clones occupy around 4.2% of the sample.

The material sequenced was peripheral blood, taken in a trial of Ad26.COV2.S vaccine versus placebo. The receptor set was obtained from a person between 18 and 65 years old who received the Ad26.COV2.S COVID-19 vaccine or a placebo.

CDR3 in DNA: TGTGCCAGCAGCTTAGAGGGGTCTAGCGGGAGTATCAGGGAGCAGTTCTTC. Translating gives CASSLEGSSGSIREQFF. The J gene is TRBJ2-1, the V gene TRBV7-9; 10 nucleotides agree with TRBD2. There are 17 residues in the CDR3. The junction had 13 bases not matched to a gene; V was cut back by 1 base and J by 10 bases. Germline CDR1 and CDR2: SEHNR and FQNEAQ (reference sequence).

The CDR3 bases are TGTGCCAGCAGTTTTCTTGCAGGGGAGGGTTCCTACGAGCAGTACTTC. This codes for CASSFLAGEGSYEQYF. This chain links TRBV28 with TRBJ2-7; a weak D match, TRBD2 (7 bases). Germline lookup yields CDR1 MDHEN and CDR2 SYDVKM. Between the trimmed V and J ends, which lost 3 bases and 1 base, there was a span of 16 bases. This CDR3 region has 16 residues.

V and J are TRBV5-4 and TRBJ2-3; 8 nucleotides agree with TRBD2. Germline CDR1 is SGHNT and CDR2 is YYREEE (reference sequence). V gave up 2 bases and J gave up 3 bases; unmatched junction bases: 8. The CDR3 loop spans 16 amino acids. CDR3 sequence reads: CASSFKAGAGTDTQYF. For the CDR3, the DNA is TGTGCCAGCAGCTTCAAAGCGGGAGCTGGGACAGATACGCAGTATTTT.

The count of this clone is one. Within the sample, other DNA sequences also encode this same CDR3. The chain combines TRBV6-5 with TRBJ2-7; either TRBD1 or TRBD2 may fit D (5 bases each). The CDR3 is made up of 13 amino acids. CDR1 and CDR2 (germline): MNHEY, SVGAGI. Trimming stripped 9 bases from V and 0 bases from J, with 12 bases between. The CDR3 DNA sequence: TGTGCCAGTAGCCGAGGGGTCTCCTACGAGCAGTACTTC. Protein product: CASSRGVSYEQYF.

This rearrangement joins TRBV28 to TRBJ1-2, with D possibly matching TRBD1 (6 bases). Germline assignment: CDR1 MDHEN and CDR2 SYDVKM. The CDR3 consists of 15 residues. V gave up 5 bases and J gave up 5 bases, with 18 bases separating them. The CDR3: CASSTTTGYRYGYTF. Written as DNA, the CDR3 is TGTGCCAGCAGTACTACGACAGGATACCGGTATGGCTACACCTTC.

The chain has TRBV7-8 and TRBJ2-7; the D is unclear. CDR1 is SGHVS and CDR2 is FQNEAQ in the germline V gene. There are 14 residues in the CDR3. V was cut by 5 bases and J by 0 bases, with 11 bases left in between. CDR3 sequence: CASSPTTVSYEQYF. In nucleotides, the CDR3 is TGTGCCAGCAGCCCGACGACGGTCTCCTACGAGCAGTACTTC. Together with reference TRBV7-8 and TRBJ2-7, the CDR3 gives the full variable domain: GAGVSQSPRYKVAKRGQDVALRCDPISGHVSLFWYQQALGQGPEFLTYFQNEAQLDKSGLPSDRFFAERPEGSVSTLKIQRTQQEDSAVYLCASSPTTVSYEQYFGPGTRLTVT.

The chain couples TRBV9 to TRBJ1-2; TRBD1 matches at 8 bases. The germline CDR1 and CDR2 sequences are SGDLS and YYNGEE. The CDR3 spans 15 residues. The J segment lost 10 bases and the V segment lost 3 bases, leaving 14 bases of the junction unmatched. The CDR3 sequence is CASSGTAGQDEDYTF. The CDR3 bases are TGTGCCAGCAGCGGAACGGCGGGACAGGATGAGGACTACACCTTC.

The chain joins TRBV5-4 to TRBJ2-5; 9 bases agree with TRBD2. CDR3 length: 15 residues. With 1 base clipped from V and 4 bases from J, the junction kept 5 bases outside the gene matches. CDR1 and CDR2 (germline): SGHNT, YYREEE (reference sequence). CDR3 coding DNA: TGTGCCAGCAGCTTGCGGGCGGGAGGGCCAGAGACCCAGTACTTC. Amino acid sequence: CASSLRAGGPETQYF.